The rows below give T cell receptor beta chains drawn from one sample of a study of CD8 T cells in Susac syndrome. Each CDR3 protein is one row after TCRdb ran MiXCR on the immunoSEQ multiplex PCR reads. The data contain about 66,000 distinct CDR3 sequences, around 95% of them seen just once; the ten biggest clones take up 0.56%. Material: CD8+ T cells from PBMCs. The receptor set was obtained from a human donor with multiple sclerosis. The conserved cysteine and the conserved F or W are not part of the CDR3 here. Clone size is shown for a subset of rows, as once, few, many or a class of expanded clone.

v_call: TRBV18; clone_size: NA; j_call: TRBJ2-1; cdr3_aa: ASSPSAAAAEHEQF
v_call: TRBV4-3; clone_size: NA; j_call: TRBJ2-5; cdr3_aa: ASSQAWYGGVETQY
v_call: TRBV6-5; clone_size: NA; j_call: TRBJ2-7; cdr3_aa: ASSYRDKATYEQY
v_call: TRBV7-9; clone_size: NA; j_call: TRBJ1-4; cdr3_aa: ASSGTTAEKLF
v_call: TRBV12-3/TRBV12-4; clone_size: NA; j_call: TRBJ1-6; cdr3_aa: ASSMGQGAVPLH
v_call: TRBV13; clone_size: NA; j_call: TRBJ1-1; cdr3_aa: ASRFAFGGTEAF
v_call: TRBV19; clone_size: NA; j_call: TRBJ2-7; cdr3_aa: ASSRTGYSYEQY
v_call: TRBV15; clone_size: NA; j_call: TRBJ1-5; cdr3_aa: ATSLRQGHQPQH
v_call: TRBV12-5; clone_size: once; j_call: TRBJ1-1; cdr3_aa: ASGFGSGLTAF
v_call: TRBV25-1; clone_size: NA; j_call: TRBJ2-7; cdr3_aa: ASSPPDRGSYEQY
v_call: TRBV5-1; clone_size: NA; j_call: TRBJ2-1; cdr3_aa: ASSAAGGLYNEQF
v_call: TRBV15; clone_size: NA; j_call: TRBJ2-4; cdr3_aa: ATSRDRGSKNIQY
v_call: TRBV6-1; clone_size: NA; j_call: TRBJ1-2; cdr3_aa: ASSRPKGSDNYGYT
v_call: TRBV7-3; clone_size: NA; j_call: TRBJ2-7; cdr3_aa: ASSPQTGTYEQY
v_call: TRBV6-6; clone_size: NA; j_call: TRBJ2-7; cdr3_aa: ASSSVGPYEQY
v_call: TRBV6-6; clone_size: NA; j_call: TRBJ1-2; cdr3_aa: ASSYGIRDGYT
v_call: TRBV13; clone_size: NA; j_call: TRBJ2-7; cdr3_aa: ASSTGQALSYEQY
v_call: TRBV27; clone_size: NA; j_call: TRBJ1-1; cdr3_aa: ASSLSKNTEAF